The source of this T cell receptor delta chain is a study of gamma-delta chains in newborns, infants, children. About the research overall: Polyclonal expansion of innate γδ T cells after birth follows microbial exposure.

TCRdb reprocessed the reads using CATT. The table lists several thousand delta-chain clones, approximately 44% of them singletons. This clonotype originated in a child who was a newborn, infant or young child, either healthy, febrile or measles-vaccinated (not recorded which). The sequences come from blood, collected at week 6.

The CDR3 protein is CACDTVGDTDTDKLIF. The CDR3 coding sequence is TGTGCCTGTGACACCGTGGGGGATACGGACACCGATAAACTCATCTTT. The chain recombines TRDV2 with TRDJ1; 11 positions agree with TRDD3. The V gene end was trimmed by 0 bases and the J gene end by 0 bases; junction bases not matched to a gene: 2. CDR1 and CDR2 from the germline V gene are GEAIGNYY and EKD. The CDR3 sequence is 16 residues long.